This T cell receptor (beta chain) was captured by sequencing in a study of CD8 T cells in ankylosing spondylitis. Using its own MiXCR run on the 5' RACE reads, TCRdb lists one record per CDR3 protein. Of under 250,000 distinct CDR3 sequences listed, around 8% are singletons. Germline V lookup: CDR1 SGHDN, CDR2 FVKESK. This CDR3 has 15 amino acids. Between the trimmed V and J ends, which lost 0 bases and 7 bases, there was a span of 15 bases. The study's findings and limits: As reported, disease-linked clones showed significant enrichment in matched ankylosing spondylitis synovial fluid. A TCR beta motif made of fewer than ten highly homologous variants seemed typical of ankylosing spondylitis blood.

At least ten counts were recorded for this clonotype. Its target is not known. The receptor was isolated from a female donor with ankylosing spondylitis or in good health (not recorded which). This chain links TRBV14 with TRBJ1-2; D is unresolved. Sample: blood, either unsorted or a sorted T cell fraction (not recorded which). The CDR3 DNA follows: TGTGCCAGCAGCCAAGATAGGAAGGGATGGCGTGGCTACACCTTC. It encodes CASSQDRKGWRGYTF.